This passage covers 5 T cell receptor beta chains from one sample sequenced in a study of Graves' ophthalmopathy and Graves' hyperthyroidism. Beta-chain TCR CDR3 regions were amplified from RNA transcripts. HTBI primers were used in a first-round RT-PCR, which preceded a second-round multiplex PCR. A single record per CDR3 protein comes from TCRdb applying MiXCR to the multiplex PCR reads. The table includes roughly 380,000 distinct CDR3 sequences, 15% to 17% detected once. Sequences were obtained from peripheral blood. These TCRs come from a woman younger than 35 with stable Graves' hyperthyroidism.

This clonotype was counted ten times or more. The chain joins TRBV15 to TRBJ1-1; D unclear. The CDR3 extends over 14 amino acids. Germline assignment: CDR1 LNHNV and CDR2 YYDKDF (reference sequence). The V end lost 1 base, the J end lost 2 bases, and 8 bases lay between the germline ends. CDR3 protein: CATSRVGPNTEAFF. In DNA form, the CDR3 reads TGTGCCACCAGCAGAGTAGGGCCAAACACTGAAGCTTTCTTT.

CDR3 coding DNA: TGTGCCAGCAGCGTAGAAGAAGGGACAAGAGCGGGGTCCCCAGAGACCCAGTACTTC. The encoded protein is CASSVEEGTRAGSPETQYF. The gene calls are TRBV9 and TRBJ2-5; possible D gene TRBD2, 7 bases. CDR1 and CDR2 (germline): SGDLS, YYNGEE. V was pared by 0 bases and J by 4 bases, with 25 bases between. This CDR3 is 19 amino acids long.

This clonotype appeared many times. The chain has TRBV20-1 and TRBJ2-7, with TRBD1 matching 8 bases. The V gene end was trimmed by 6 bases and the J gene end by 8 bases; junction bases not matched to a gene: 12. This CDR3 is built from 13 residues. CDR1 and CDR2 from the germline V gene are DFQATT and SNEGSKA (reference sequence). The CDR3 coding sequence is TGCAGTGCACCAGGGGGCGGTAGCCGGAAGCAGTACTTC. It encodes CSAPGGGSRKQYF.

This clonotype has at least ten counts. The rearrangement links TRBV5-1 to TRBJ1-1; D possibly corresponds to TRBD1 (5 bases). This CDR3 comprises 13 residues. Trimming took 1 base from V and 3 from J, leaving 7 bases between them. Germline CDR1 and CDR2: SGHRS and YFSETQ. The CDR3 nucleotides are TGCGCCAGCAGCTTGATAGGGGACACTGAAGCTTTCTTT. It specifies CASSLIGDTEAFF.

This clonotype occurred many times. The chain links TRBV12-3 or TRBV12-4 to TRBJ2-5; D ambiguous. V lost 7 bases to trimming and J lost 5 bases, with 11 bases between them. The CDR3 is made up of 12 amino acids. In DNA, the CDR3 is TGTGCCAGCACCTCAGACCGGGAGACCCAGTACTTC. Residues: CASTSDRETQYF.